Listed here are 6 T cell receptor beta chains from one sample, sequenced in a study of blood T cells in healthy people across ages. With a J-beta primer mix and a sample-barcoded 5' primer, a second PCR ran about 7 to 12 cycles. TCRdb processed the 5' RACE reads anew with MiXCR; each CDR3 protein has one entry. The sample consists of 750,000 to 1,000,000 distinct CDR3 sequences, approximately 32% of them appearing once. These data also featured in a second study, about T cells of mothers and their children.

The sequencing input was blood. The source is a woman between 35 and 50 years old in good health.

This chain uses TRBV10-3 with TRBJ2-7; 7 bases line up with TRBD1. V lost 4 bases and J lost 0; bases outside the gene matches: 9. The CDR3 contains 16 residues. Germline CDR1 is ENHRY and CDR2 is SYGVKD. The CDR3 coding sequence is TGTGCCATCAGTGCAACCACAGGGGCTAGCTCCTACGAGCAGTACTTC. Protein product: CAISATTGASSYEQYF.

The chain has TRBV9 and TRBJ2-2, with TRBD2 matching 11 bases. The CDR3 loop spans 17 amino acids. The V and J ends lost 3 bases and 9 bases, in that order; junction bases with no gene match: 13. Germline CDR1 SGDLS, CDR2 YYNGEE. The CDR3 nucleotides are TGTGCCAGCAGCGCCCCTACTAGCGGGGGTAACCAGTGGGAGCTGTTTTTT. It translates to CASSAPTSGGNQWELFF. Supplemented by reference TRBV9 and TRBJ2-2, the full variable domain reads DSGVTQTPKHLITATGQRVTLRCSPRSGDLSVYWYQQSLDQGLQFLIQYYNGEERAKGNILERFSAQQFPDLHSELNLSSLELGDSALYFCASSAPTSGGNQWELFFGEGSRLTVL.

A few counts support this clonotype. It may be a read error: a sequence one base away is much more abundant. This chain links TRBV4-1 with TRBJ2-5, with 8 bases matching TRBD1. The CDR3 spans 16 residues. The junction had 12 bases not matched to a gene; V was cut back by 4 bases and J by 5 bases. Germline loops: CDR1 MGHRA, CDR2 YSYEKL. CDR3 in DNA: TGCGCCAGCAGCCGAGGAGGACAGGGCGTCCAGGAGACCCAGTACTTC. Protein sequence: CASSRGGQGVQETQYF.

V is TRBV7-2 and J is TRBJ1-2; D may be TRBD1 (6 bases). The V and J ends lost 5 bases and 3 bases respectively, with 10 bases between them. The CDR3 has 13 amino acids. Germline-derived CDR1 and CDR2 are SGHTA and FQGNSA. For the CDR3, the DNA is TGTGCCAGCAGCGCAGGGGTCTACTATGGCTACACCTTC. Protein sequence: CASSAGVYYGYTF.

This clonotype was observed a handful of times. The V call is TRBV15, the J call TRBJ1-2; no definite D call. Germline CDR1 is LNHNV and CDR2 is YYDKDF (reference sequence). V was shortened by 0 bases and J by 3 bases, with 8 bases between the two germline ends. The CDR3 contains 14 residues. The CDR3 reads CATSRDYGDYGYTF. The CDR3 DNA follows: TGTGCCACCAGCAGAGATTACGGGGACTATGGCTACACCTTC.

Only a few counts were recorded for this clonotype. The V and J genes are TRBV6-6 and TRBJ1-1; 9 bases align to TRBD1. The trim removed 6 bases at V and 6 bases at J, leaving 11 bases unmatched. Germline-derived CDR1 and CDR2 are MNHNY and SVGAGI (reference sequence). This CDR3 is built from 15 residues. The CDR3 nucleotides are TGTGCCAGCAGACACCGGGACAGGGTTAGGCCTGAAGCTTTCTTT. Encoded protein: CASRHRDRVRPEAFF.